Listed here is a single T cell receptor beta chain. TCRdb re-called the PCR reads via MiXCR. The sample lists approximately 20,000 clones; 9.5% to 15% were seen once. This sample stems from a study of metastatic and nonmetastatic thyroid tumors. No patient had received any treatment before thyroid surgery. CDR3 length equals 16 residues. CDR1 LGHNT and CDR2 FRNRAP come from the germline V gene. The V gene lost 5 bases and the J gene lost 5 bases, with 21 bases spanning the gap. The V call is TRBV12-5, the J call TRBJ1-1; a possible D gene is TRBD1 (6 bases). This sequence was found in a male donor with papillary thyroid cancer or a benign thyroid nodule (not recorded which). Some clones in this sample may be carry-over from other donors' samples. The sequenced sample was blood. The CDR3 DNA reads as TGTGCTAGTGGTACCTCGGGGGGGGGCGAGGGTACTGAAGCTTTCTTT. Protein: CASGTSGGGEGTEAFF.